Each of the 24 T cell receptor beta chains below was sequenced from the same sample in a study of blood T cell repertoires in COVID-19. Profiling relied on immunoSEQ multiplex PCR, and the TCRdb table lists in-frame clones only, not all of them. The table lists about 120,000 clones, 86% of them singletons. Material: peripheral blood. These receptor sequences come from a man aged 65 to 79 who had recovered from COVID-19.

V is TRBV5-4 and J is TRBJ2-3, with D uncertain. CDR1 SGHNT and CDR2 YYREEE come from the germline V gene (reference sequence). This CDR3 contains 13 residues. V was pared by 4 bases and J by 7 bases, with 13 bases between. The CDR3 coding sequence is TGTGCCAGCAGCGTGGAGTCTAGGCATACGCAGTATTTT. Encoded protein: CASSVESRHTQYF.

The rearrangement joins TRBV19 to TRBJ2-3; 8 bases are shared with TRBD2. The CDR3 loop spans 13 amino acids. The trim removed 6 bases at V and 9 bases at J, leaving 8 bases unmatched. Germline V lookup: CDR1 LNHDA, CDR2 SQIVND (reference sequence). The CDR3 DNA reads as TGTGCCAGTAGCGGGAGGGCCGTAAAGACGCAGTATTTT. This sequence encodes CASSGRAVKTQYF.

This chain joins TRBV9 and TRBJ1-2; D possibly corresponds to TRBD1 (6 bases). The CDR3 has 14 amino acids. V dropped 3 bases and J dropped 3 bases, with 12 bases sitting between them. In germline, CDR1 is SGDLS, CDR2 YYNGEE. The CDR3 DNA follows: TGTGCCAGCAGCGCCACAGGGTCTGACTATGGCTACACCTTC. This sequence encodes CASSATGSDYGYTF.

The chain has TRBV7-3 and TRBJ2-1, with 7 bases aligning to TRBD2. The CDR3 contains 16 residues. V was pared by 4 bases and J by 3 bases, with 9 bases of the junction left unmatched. Germline values: CDR1 SGHTA, CDR2 FQGTGA. The CDR3 region has the DNA TGTGCCAGCAGCTCCAAGCGGGGAGAGAGCTACAATGAGCAGTTCTTC. Translation gives CASSSKRGESYNEQFF.

The chain carries TRBV15 and TRBJ2-7, with 14 bases aligning to TRBD2. The CDR3 extends over 20 amino acids. CDR1 LNHNV and CDR2 YYDKDF come from the germline V gene (reference sequence). V lost 1 base, J lost 3 bases, and 14 bases stayed unmatched. The CDR3 nucleotides read TGTGCCACCAGCAGAGCACCGGGACTAGCGGGAGTTCAAAGACACTACGAGCAGTACTTC. This translates into CATSRAPGLAGVQRHYEQYF.

This CDR3 reads CASSRDGSSYEQYF. CDR3 in DNA: TGTGCCAGCTCAAGGGACGGGAGCTCCTACGAGCAGTACTTC. The chain recombines TRBV18 with TRBJ2-7; maybe TRBD2 (6 bases). From germline, CDR1 is KGHSH and CDR2 LQKENI. V lost 5 bases, J lost 0 bases, and 11 bases lay in between. The CDR3 is 14 amino acids.

The chain joins TRBV11-2 to TRBJ1-1; maybe TRBD1 (6 bases). The V and J ends lost 5 bases and 1 base respectively, with 11 bases between them. Germline V gives CDR1 SGHAT, CDR2 FQNNGV. The CDR3 is 14 residues long. The CDR3 sequence: CASSLRTENTEAFF. The CDR3 nucleotides read TGTGCCAGCAGCCTTCGGACAGAGAACACTGAAGCTTTCTTT.

This clone was counted a single time. V gene TRBV11-3 combines with J gene TRBJ2-4; tentative D call: TRBD2 (5 bases). V gave up 6 bases and J gave up 9 bases, with 15 bases separating them. There are 13 residues in the CDR3. CDR1 is SGHNT and CDR2 is YENEEA in the germline V gene. CDR3 residues: CASSFLREGIQYF. Written as DNA, the CDR3 is TGTGCCAGCAGTTTTTTAAGAGAGGGCATTCAGTACTTC.

The gene calls are TRBV18 and TRBJ1-6; maybe TRBD1 (6 bases). CDR1 and CDR2 from the germline V gene are KGHSH and LQKENI. Trimming took 4 bases from V and 8 from J, leaving 18 bases between them. The length of the CDR3 is 16 residues. CDR3: CASSLPGGRKDSPLHF. The CDR3 nucleotides read TGTGCCAGCTCACTGCCGGGGGGGCGCAAAGATTCACCCCTCCACTTT.

This chain connects TRBV7-8 to TRBJ2-1; 7 bases map to TRBD1. Germline CDR1 is SGHVS and CDR2 is FQNEAQ. The V and J ends lost 0 bases and 1 base, in that order; junction bases with no gene match: 9. The CDR3 is 18 amino acids. The CDR3 region has the DNA TGTGCCAGCAGCTTAGCCCGACAGGGAGAGAGGTCCTACAATGAGCAGTTCTTC. Protein: CASSLARQGERSYNEQFF.

The rearrangement joins TRBV7-6 to TRBJ2-3; 10 bases agree with TRBD2. Germline CDR1 SGHVS, CDR2 FNYEAQ. This CDR3 contains 16 residues. Trimming cost V 1 base and J 1 base; bases outside gene matches: 2. The DNA of the CDR3 is TGTGCCAGCAGCTTAGTAGCGGGAGGCCGCACAGATACGCAGTATTTT. Protein sequence: CASSLVAGGRTDTQYF.

This chain links TRBV5-4 with TRBJ2-1; perhaps TRBD2 as D (5 bases). The V and J ends lost 4 bases and 6 bases respectively, with 17 bases between them. The CDR3 is made up of 15 amino acids. Germline V gives CDR1 SGHNT, CDR2 YYREEE (reference sequence). The CDR3 DNA reads TGTGCCAGCAGCCGTATAGAGGCGGGTTTCAATGAGCAGTTCTTC. Its protein product is CASSRIEAGFNEQFF. Based on the CDR3 plus reference TRBV5-4 and TRBJ2-1, the full variable domain is ETGVTQSPTHLIKTRGQQVTLRCSSQSGHNTVSWYQQALGQGPQFIFQYYREEENGRGNFPPRFSGLQFPNYSSELNVNALELDDSALYLCASSRIEAGFNEQFFGPGTRLTVL.

This clone was counted a single time. V gene TRBV5-6 combines with J gene TRBJ2-5; 10 bases are a match to TRBD2. From germline, CDR1 is SGHDT and CDR2 YYEEEE. With V trimmed by 5 bases and J by 2 bases, 3 bases remained unmatched. This CDR3 is built from 14 residues. The CDR3: CASRQLAGQETQYF. Here the CDR3 DNA reads TGTGCCAGCAGGCAACTAGCGGGACAAGAGACCCAGTACTTC.

The genes are TRBV6-5 and TRBJ2-7, with D unresolved. CDR1 is MNHEY, CDR2 SVGAGI, per germline. This CDR3 has 13 amino acids. Trimming took 0 bases from V and 4 from J, leaving 7 bases between them. The CDR3 spells CASSYSRLYEQYF. In nucleotides, the CDR3 is TGTGCCAGCAGTTACTCACGGTTGTACGAGCAGTACTTC.

The V gene is TRBV6-6, the J gene TRBJ1-5; TRBD1 matches 7 bases. The germline CDR1 and CDR2 sequences are MNHNY and SVGAGI (reference sequence). V shed 7 bases and J 2 bases; nucleotides not matched to a gene: 5. This CDR3 has 14 amino acids. The CDR3 DNA reads TGTGCCAGCACACAAGGGACAGGCAATCAGCCCCAGCATTTT. It specifies CASTQGTGNQPQHF.

CDR3 coding DNA: TGTGCCAGCAGTGACATTCGGACAGGGCCGGACGAGCAGTACTTC. The encoded protein is CASSDIRTGPDEQYF. V is TRBV2 and J is TRBJ2-7; 8 positions agree with TRBD1. The CDR3 runs to 15 residues. With 3 bases clipped from V and 5 bases from J, the junction kept 9 bases outside the gene matches. In germline, CDR1 is SNHLY, CDR2 FYNNEI.

V is TRBV24-1 and J is TRBJ2-1, with TRBD2 matching 10 bases. V shed 4 bases and J 2 bases; nucleotides not matched to a gene: 4. Looked up from germline, CDR1 is KGHDR and CDR2 is SFDVKD. The CDR3 covers 16 residues. The CDR3 region has the DNA TGTGCCACCAGTGAACCTAGCGGGGGTGCCTACAATGAGCAGTTCTTC. Translated, it gives CATSEPSGGAYNEQFF.

V usage is TRBV6-2 or TRBV6-3 and J usage is TRBJ1-1, with D possibly being TRBD1 (6 bases). The CDR3 contains 14 residues. The V end was cut by 4 bases, the J end by 1 base, with 10 bases between. The germline V gene has CDR1 MNHEY and CDR2 SVGEGT. CDR3 in amino acids: CASSFIRGNTEAFF. The CDR3, as DNA: TGTGCCAGCAGTTTTATCAGGGGGAACACTGAAGCTTTCTTT.

V gene TRBV5-1 combines with J gene TRBJ1-4; 7 bases are a match to TRBD1. Germline V gives CDR1 SGHRS, CDR2 YFSETQ. The length of the CDR3 is 16 residues. V gave up 0 bases and J gave up 3 bases; unmatched junction bases: 5. The CDR3 DNA reads as TGCGCCAGCAGCTTGGGGGACAGTTCGGCTAATGAAAAACTGTTTTTT. It yields the protein CASSLGDSSANEKLFF. Complete variable domain (other parts from reference TRBV5-1 and TRBJ1-4): KAGVTQTPRYLIKTRGQQVTLSCSPISGHRSVSWYQQTPGQGLQFLFEYFSETQRNKGNFPGRFSGRQFSNSRSEMNVSTLELGDSALYLCASSLGDSSANEKLFFGSGTQLSVL.

This clone was detected only once. The V and J genes are TRBV3-1 (or the pseudogene TRBV3-2) and TRBJ2-2; 7 positions match TRBD1. The CDR3 is 15 amino acids. V lost 4 bases and J lost 1; bases outside the gene matches: 3. Germline V CDR1 and CDR2: LGHDT, YNNKEL (reference sequence). The CDR3 loop is CASSPRTGNTGELFF. CDR3 DNA sequence: TGTGCCAGCAGCCCTCGGACAGGGAACACCGGGGAGCTGTTTTTT.

The genes are TRBV7-6 and TRBJ1-1; D possibly corresponds to TRBD1 (6 bases). Germline CDR1 SGHVS, CDR2 FNYEAQ. Trimming took off 5 bases at V and 2 bases at J, with 9 bases between the two ends. This CDR3 contains 13 residues. CDR3 protein: CASSVQGNTEAFF. The DNA of the CDR3 is TGTGCCAGCAGCGTACAGGGAAACACTGAAGCTTTCTTT.

The chain recombines TRBV2 with TRBJ2-7, with D perhaps matching TRBD1 (6 bases). The CDR3 is 14 amino acids. V was pared by 3 bases and J by 4 bases, with 13 bases between. CDR1 is SNHLY, CDR2 FYNNEI, per germline. CDR3 nucleotides: TGTGCCAGCAGTGATATCACAGGGTCTTACGAGCAGTACTTC. It encodes CASSDITGSYEQYF.

V and J are TRBV28 and TRBJ1-2; D gene unclear. Germline CDR1 and CDR2: MDHEN and SYDVKM. The V end lost 1 base, the J end lost 3 bases, and 3 bases lay between the germline ends. The CDR3 runs to 12 residues. CDR3 DNA sequence: TGTGCCAGCAGTTTATCTGACTATGGCTACACCTTC. Translated, it gives CASSLSDYGYTF.

This clone came up a few times. V is TRBV14 and J is TRBJ1-1; 9 bases agree with TRBD1. Germline V gives CDR1 SGHDN, CDR2 FVKESK. The CDR3 contains 14 residues. Unmatched junction bases numbered 5, after V lost 4 bases and J lost 5 bases. CDR3 loop: CASSRQGGGTEAFF. The CDR3 DNA reads TGTGCCAGCAGCCGACAGGGGGGCGGGACTGAAGCTTTCTTT.